This T cell receptor (beta chain) was recorded in a study of blood T cell repertoires in COVID-19. Overall study: COVID-19 samples, acute and convalescent, were from the United States, Italy and Spain. T cells, B-cell-depleted T cells, or PBMCs provided the cDNA or gDNA that served as material.

Source study methods: Nucleated cell counts were estimated from reference gene primer amplification. TCRdb's table, derived via immunoSEQ multiplex PCR, lists solely in-frame clones and lacks some. V, J and clone size were drawn from that table, and D and trimming were deduced from the DNA. The sample lists some 210,000 clones, about four fifths seen once, with more than 10% in the top ten. This CDR3 is built from 13 residues. J lost 11 bases, V lost 6 bases, and 9 bases had no gene match. The germline gives CDR1 MNHEY, CDR2 SMNVEV (reference sequence). Material for sequencing was peripheral blood. This TCR was sampled from a woman aged 40 to 50 with acute or convalescent COVID-19. This sequence joins TRBV27 and TRBJ1-5; 8 nucleotides line up with TRBD1. The chain's CDR3 is CASRGQGQLAQHF. DNA of the CDR3: TGTGCCAGCAGAGGACAGGGACAATTAGCCCAGCATTTT.